Each of the 12 T cell receptor beta chains below was sequenced from the same sample in a study of T cell changes during pregnancy in multiple sclerosis. Here immunoSEQ multiplex PCR was the method, and the copy in TCRdb shows in-frame clones only, minus some. The data contain around 100,000 clones, roughly 92% of them singletons. The material sequenced was peripheral blood, taken after pregnancy. Receptors originate from a female donor with multiple sclerosis, enrolled in a pregnancy study.

V usage is TRBV6-1 and J usage is TRBJ1-3; tentative D call: TRBD1 (6 bases). Trimming shortened V by 0 bases and J by 8 bases, and 8 bases separated the two germline ends. Germline CDR1 and CDR2: MNHNS and SASEGT. CDR3 length equals 13 residues. CDR3 in DNA: TGTGCCAGCAGTGAAGCACAGGGATACACCATATATTTT. Its translation: CASSEAQGYTIYF.

This clone was picked up a small number of times. The rearrangement links TRBV2 to TRBJ1-6; 10 bases are shared with TRBD1. Germline CDR1 SNHLY, CDR2 FYNNEI. The ends lost 9 bases at V and 5 bases at J; junction bases unmatched: 1. This CDR3 has 13 residues. This chain's CDR3 is CASGTGDNSPLHF. The CDR3, as DNA: TGTGCCAGTGGGACAGGGGATAATTCACCCCTCCACTTT.

The chain is built from TRBV6-6 and TRBJ2-5; 7 bases map to TRBD2. Germline V CDR1 and CDR2: MNHNY, SVGAGI (reference sequence). CDR3 length equals 15 residues. V shed 2 bases and J 7 bases; nucleotides not matched to a gene: 10. CDR3 nucleotide sequence: TGTGCCAGCAGTTACCCTGGGCTAGCGGATGGGACCCAGTACTTC. Its protein is CASSYPGLADGTQYF.

This chain connects TRBV14 to TRBJ1-6, with D possibly matching TRBD1 (6 bases). The CDR3 totals 13 residues. Trimming left V 1 base short and J 9 bases short, with 7 bases between. Germline V gene data show CDR1 as SGHDN and CDR2 as FVKESK. CDR3 coding DNA: TGTGCCAGCAGCCAAGGAGGGGGTTCACCCCTCCACTTT. Translating it yields CASSQGGGSPLHF.

V usage is TRBV15 and J usage is TRBJ2-1; 9 bases are a match to TRBD2. V lost 1 base and J lost 9; bases outside the gene matches: 7. This CDR3 is 15 amino acids long. CDR1 is LNHNV, CDR2 YYDKDF, per germline (reference sequence). Written as DNA, the CDR3 is TGTGCCACCAGCAGAGGGGCGGGGGGGCCCGGTGAGCAGTTCTTC. Translating gives CATSRGAGGPGEQFF.

This clone appeared a few times. The chain recombines TRBV2 with TRBJ1-5; 10 bases agree with TRBD1. With V trimmed by 2 bases and J by 6 bases, 4 bases remained unmatched. Germline V gene sequence: CDR1 SNHLY, CDR2 FYNNEI. This CDR3 has 15 residues. The CDR3, as DNA: TGTGCCAGCAGTGAACGGACAGGGGGTGGTCAGCCCCAGCATTTT. Translated, it gives CASSERTGGGQPQHF.

The chain carries TRBV7-8 and TRBJ1-5, with D possibly matching TRBD1 (6 bases). V lost 4 bases and J lost 6, with 16 bases in between. The CDR3 length is 15 residues. Germline CDR1 SGHVS, CDR2 FQNEAQ. The CDR3 protein is CASSSYAGVGQPQHF. The CDR3, as DNA: TGTGCCAGCAGCTCGTATGCAGGGGTAGGTCAGCCCCAGCATTTT.

The V and J genes are TRBV7-3 and TRBJ1-5; TRBD1 aligns across 8 bases. In germline, CDR1 is SGHTA, CDR2 FQGTGA. The junction had 6 bases not matched to a gene; V was cut back by 5 bases and J by 15 bases. There are 11 residues in the CDR3. The CDR3 sequence: CASSPDRGWHF. CDR3 in DNA: TGTGCCAGCAGCCCAGACAGGGGCTGGCATTTT.

The CDR3 spells CASSTGTGGPTEAFF. CDR3 DNA sequence: TGTGCCAGCAGCACCGGGACCGGGGGGCCCACTGAAGCTTTCTTT. The chain couples TRBV5-6 to TRBJ1-1; possible D gene TRBD1, 6 bases. CDR1 is SGHDT and CDR2 is YYEEEE in the germline V gene. The CDR3 has 15 amino acids. The V end lost 4 bases, the J end lost 4 bases, and 17 bases lay between the germline ends. Together with reference TRBV5-6 and TRBJ1-1, the CDR3 gives the full variable domain: DAGVTQSPTHLIKTRGQQVTLRCSPKSGHDTVSWYQQALGQGPQFIFQYYEEEERQRGNFPDRFSGHQFPNYSSELNVNALLLGDSALYLCASSTGTGGPTEAFFGQGTRLTVV.

This chain uses TRBV6-1 with TRBJ2-3, with TRBD2 as a possible D gene (7 bases). Germline V gene lookup returns CDR1 MNHNS and CDR2 SASEGT. This CDR3 region has 14 residues. V was pared by 7 bases and J by 1 base, with 12 bases between. CDR3 nucleotides: TGTGCCAGCAAAGAGGGGGGGGGCACAGATACGCAGTATTTT. Its translation is CASKEGGGTDTQYF.

In its sample, this clone was seen once. The chain links TRBV28 to TRBJ2-7; TRBD2 matches at 7 bases. The V segment lost 8 bases and the J segment 3 bases; nucleotides outside the gene matches: 13. CDR3 length: 15 residues. CDR1 and CDR2 from the germline V gene are MDHEN and SYDVKM. CDR3 nucleotide sequence: TGTGCCAGCGGGGGAGGGGAATTCGAGGTCTACGAGCAGTACTTC. As protein: CASGGGEFEVYEQYF.

V is TRBV5-1 and J is TRBJ2-3; the match to TRBD2 covers 8 bases. Trimming cost V 3 bases and J 0 bases; bases outside gene matches: 6. This CDR3 spans 16 amino acids. CDR1 is SGHRS, CDR2 YFSETQ, per germline. CDR3 loop: CASSSLAGLSTDTQYF. The CDR3 region has the DNA TGCGCCAGCAGCTCTTTAGCGGGGTTGAGCACAGATACGCAGTATTTT.